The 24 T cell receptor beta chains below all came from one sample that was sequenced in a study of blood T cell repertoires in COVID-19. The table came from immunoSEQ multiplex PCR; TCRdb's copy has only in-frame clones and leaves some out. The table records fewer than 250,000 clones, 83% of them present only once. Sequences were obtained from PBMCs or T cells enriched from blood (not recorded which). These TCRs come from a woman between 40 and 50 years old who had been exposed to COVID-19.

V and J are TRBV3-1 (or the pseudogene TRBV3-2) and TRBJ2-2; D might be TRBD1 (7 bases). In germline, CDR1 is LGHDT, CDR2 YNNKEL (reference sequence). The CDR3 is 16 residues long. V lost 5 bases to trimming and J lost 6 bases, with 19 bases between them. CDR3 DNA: TGTGCCAGCAGCGGGTCGGAGGGGGCCTTCGCCGGGGAGCTGTTTTTT. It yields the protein CASSGSEGAFAGELFF.

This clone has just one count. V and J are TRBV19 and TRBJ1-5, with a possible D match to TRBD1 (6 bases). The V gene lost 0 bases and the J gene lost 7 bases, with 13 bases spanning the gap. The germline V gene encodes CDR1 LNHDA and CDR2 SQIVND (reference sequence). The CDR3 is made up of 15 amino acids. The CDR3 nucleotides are TGTGCCAGTAGTATAGACAGGGGATTGAGCCAGCCCCAGCATTTT. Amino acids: CASSIDRGLSQPQHF.

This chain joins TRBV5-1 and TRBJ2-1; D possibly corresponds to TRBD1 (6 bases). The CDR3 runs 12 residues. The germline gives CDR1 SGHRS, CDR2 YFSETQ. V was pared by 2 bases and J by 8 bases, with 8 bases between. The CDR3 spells CASSFKGDEQFF. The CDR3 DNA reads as TGCGCCAGCAGCTTCAAGGGGGATGAGCAGTTCTTC. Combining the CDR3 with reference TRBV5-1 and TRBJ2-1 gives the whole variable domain KAGVTQTPRYLIKTRGQQVTLSCSPISGHRSVSWYQQTPGQGLQFLFEYFSETQRNKGNFPGRFSGRQFSNSRSEMNVSTLELGDSALYLCASSFKGDEQFFGPGTRLTVL.

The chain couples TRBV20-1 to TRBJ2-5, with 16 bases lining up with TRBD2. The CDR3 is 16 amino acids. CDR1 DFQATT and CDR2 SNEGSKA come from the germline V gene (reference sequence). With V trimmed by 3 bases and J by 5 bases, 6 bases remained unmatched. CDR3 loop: CSASGTSGGARETQYF. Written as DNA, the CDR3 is TGCAGTGCTAGTGGGACTAGCGGGGGGGCCAGGGAGACCCAGTACTTC.

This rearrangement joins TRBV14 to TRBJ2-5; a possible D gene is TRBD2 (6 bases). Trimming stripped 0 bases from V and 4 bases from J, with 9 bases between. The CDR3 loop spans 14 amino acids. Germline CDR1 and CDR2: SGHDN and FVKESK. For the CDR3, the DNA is TGTGCCAGCAGCCAAGATTTGGGAGGAGAGACCCAGTACTTC. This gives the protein CASSQDLGGETQYF.

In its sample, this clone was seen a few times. CDR3 sequence: CSVGQGGNTIYF. The CDR3 coding sequence is TGCAGCGTGGGACAGGGAGGAAACACCATATATTTT. The chain carries TRBV29-1 and TRBJ1-3; the match to TRBD1 covers 9 bases. This CDR3 is built from 12 residues. Germline CDR1 and CDR2: SQVTM and ANQGSEA. With V trimmed by 6 bases and J by 4 bases, 1 base remained unmatched.

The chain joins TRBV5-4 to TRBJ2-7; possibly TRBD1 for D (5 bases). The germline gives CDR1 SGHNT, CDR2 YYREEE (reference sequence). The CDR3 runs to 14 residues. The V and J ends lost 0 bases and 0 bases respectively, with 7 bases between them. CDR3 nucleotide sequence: TGTGCCAGCAGCTTGGAGGGGCGCTCCTACGAGCAGTACTTC. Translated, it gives CASSLEGRSYEQYF.

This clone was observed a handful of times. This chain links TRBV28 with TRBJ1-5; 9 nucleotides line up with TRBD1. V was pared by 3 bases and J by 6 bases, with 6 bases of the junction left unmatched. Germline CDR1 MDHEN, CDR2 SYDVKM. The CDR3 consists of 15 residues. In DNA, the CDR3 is TGTGCCAGCAGTTTTCGGGGACAGGGAGTTCAGCCCCAGCATTTT. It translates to CASSFRGQGVQPQHF.

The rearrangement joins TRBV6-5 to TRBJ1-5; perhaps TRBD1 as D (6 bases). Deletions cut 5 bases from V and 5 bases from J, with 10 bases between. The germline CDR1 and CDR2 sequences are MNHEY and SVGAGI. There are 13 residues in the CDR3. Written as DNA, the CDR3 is TGTGCCAGCAGTAAAACAGGGCATCAGCCCCAGCATTTT. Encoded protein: CASSKTGHQPQHF.

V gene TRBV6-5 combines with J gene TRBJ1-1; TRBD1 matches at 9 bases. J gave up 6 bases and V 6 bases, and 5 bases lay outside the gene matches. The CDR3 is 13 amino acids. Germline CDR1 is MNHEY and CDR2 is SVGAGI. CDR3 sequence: CASRRQGGAEAFF. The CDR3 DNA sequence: TGTGCCAGCAGAAGACAGGGGGGGGCTGAAGCTTTCTTT.

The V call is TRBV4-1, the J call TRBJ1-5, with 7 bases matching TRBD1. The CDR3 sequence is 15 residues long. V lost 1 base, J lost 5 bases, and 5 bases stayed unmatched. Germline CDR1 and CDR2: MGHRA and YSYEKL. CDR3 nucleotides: TGCGCCAGCAGCCAAGCCACAGGGGTCTATCAGCCCCAGCATTTT. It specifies CASSQATGVYQPQHF.

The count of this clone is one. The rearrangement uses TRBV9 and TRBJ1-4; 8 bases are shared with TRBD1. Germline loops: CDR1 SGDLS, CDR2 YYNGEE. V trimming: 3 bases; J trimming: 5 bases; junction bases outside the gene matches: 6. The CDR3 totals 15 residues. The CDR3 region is CASSAGDRPNEKLFF. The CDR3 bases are TGTGCCAGCAGCGCAGGGGACAGGCCGAATGAAAAACTGTTTTTT.

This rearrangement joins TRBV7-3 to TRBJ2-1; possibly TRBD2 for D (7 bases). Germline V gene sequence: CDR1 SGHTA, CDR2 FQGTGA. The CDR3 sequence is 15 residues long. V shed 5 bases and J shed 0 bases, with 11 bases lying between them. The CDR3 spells CASSPGGGSYNEQFF. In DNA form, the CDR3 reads TGTGCCAGCAGCCCGGGGGGCGGCTCCTACAATGAGCAGTTCTTC.

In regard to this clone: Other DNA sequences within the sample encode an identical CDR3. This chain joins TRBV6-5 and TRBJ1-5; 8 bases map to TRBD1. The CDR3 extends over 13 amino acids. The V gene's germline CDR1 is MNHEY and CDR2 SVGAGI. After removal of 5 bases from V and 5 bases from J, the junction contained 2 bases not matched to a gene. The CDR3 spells CASSPQGDQPQHF. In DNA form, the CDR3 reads TGTGCCAGCAGTCCACAGGGGGATCAGCCCCAGCATTTT.

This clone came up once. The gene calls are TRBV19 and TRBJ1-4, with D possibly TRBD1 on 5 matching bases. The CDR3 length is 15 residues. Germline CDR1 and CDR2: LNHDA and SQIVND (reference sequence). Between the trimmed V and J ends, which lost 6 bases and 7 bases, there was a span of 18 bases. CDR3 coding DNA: TGTGCCAGTAGAGGGCGGGGGACCGGAGGTGAAAAACTGTTTTTT. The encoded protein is CASRGRGTGGEKLFF.

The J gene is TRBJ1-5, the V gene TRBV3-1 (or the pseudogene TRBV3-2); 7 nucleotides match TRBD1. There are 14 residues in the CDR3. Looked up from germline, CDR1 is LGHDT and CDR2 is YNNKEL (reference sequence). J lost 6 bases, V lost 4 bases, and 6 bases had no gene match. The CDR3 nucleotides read TGTGCCAGCAGCCCACGACAGGGAACTCAGCCCCAGCATTTT. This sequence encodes CASSPRQGTQPQHF.

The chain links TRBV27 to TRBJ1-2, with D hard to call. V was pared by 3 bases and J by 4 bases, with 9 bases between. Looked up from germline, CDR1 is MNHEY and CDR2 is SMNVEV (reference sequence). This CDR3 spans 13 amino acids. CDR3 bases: TGTGCCAGCAGTTTCCGAGGGTTCTATGGCTACACCTTC. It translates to CASSFRGFYGYTF.

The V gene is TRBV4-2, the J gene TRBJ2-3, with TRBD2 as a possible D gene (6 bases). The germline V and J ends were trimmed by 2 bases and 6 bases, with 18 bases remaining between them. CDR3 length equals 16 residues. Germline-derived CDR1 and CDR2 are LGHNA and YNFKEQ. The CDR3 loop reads CASSQLSGLPSDTQYF. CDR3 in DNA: TGTGCCAGCAGCCAATTATCGGGACTCCCGTCGGATACGCAGTATTTT.

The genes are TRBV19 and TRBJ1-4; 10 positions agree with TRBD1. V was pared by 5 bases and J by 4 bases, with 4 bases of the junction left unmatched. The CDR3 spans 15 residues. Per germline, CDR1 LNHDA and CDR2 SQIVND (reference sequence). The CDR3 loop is CASSDRGLSNEKLFF. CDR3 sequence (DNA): TGTGCCAGTAGTGACAGGGGGCTTAGTAATGAAAAACTGTTTTTT.

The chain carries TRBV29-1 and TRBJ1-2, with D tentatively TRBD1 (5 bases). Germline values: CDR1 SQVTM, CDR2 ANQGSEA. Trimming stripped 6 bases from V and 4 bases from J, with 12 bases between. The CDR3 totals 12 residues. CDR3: CSVGTSGYGYTF. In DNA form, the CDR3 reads TGCAGCGTAGGGACTTCGGGCTATGGCTACACCTTC.

CDR3 nucleotide sequence: TGTGCCATCCGGGACACCTCACCCCTCCACTTT. It translates to CAIRDTSPLHF. The chain uses TRBV2 and TRBJ1-6; tentatively, D is TRBD1 (6 bases). This CDR3 has 11 residues. V lost 10 bases and J lost 10, with 11 bases in between. Germline CDR1 SNHLY, CDR2 FYNNEI.

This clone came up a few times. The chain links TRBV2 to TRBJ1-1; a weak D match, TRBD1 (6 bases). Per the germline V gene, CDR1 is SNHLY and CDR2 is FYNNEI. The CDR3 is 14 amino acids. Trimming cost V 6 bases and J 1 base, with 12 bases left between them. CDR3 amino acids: CASSGTGTNTEAFF. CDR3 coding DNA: TGTGCCAGCAGCGGCACAGGGACGAACACTGAAGCTTTCTTT.

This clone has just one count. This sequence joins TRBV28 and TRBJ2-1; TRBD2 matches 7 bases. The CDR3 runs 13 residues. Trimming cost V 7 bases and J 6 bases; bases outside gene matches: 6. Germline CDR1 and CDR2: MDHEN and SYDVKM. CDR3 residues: CASIDTSANEQFF. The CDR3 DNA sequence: TGTGCCAGCATCGATACTAGCGCCAATGAGCAGTTCTTC.

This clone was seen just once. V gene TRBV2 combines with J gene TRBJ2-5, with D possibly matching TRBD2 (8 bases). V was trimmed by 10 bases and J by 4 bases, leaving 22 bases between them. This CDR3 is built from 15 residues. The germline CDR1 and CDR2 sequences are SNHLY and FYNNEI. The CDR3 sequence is CATLRGRGAGETQYF. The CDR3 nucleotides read TGTGCCACCCTGAGGGGGCGGGGGGCCGGAGAGACCCAGTACTTC.